A few counts support the clone carrying this T cell receptor (beta chain). Its antigen is undetermined. The data were obtained in a study of T cell repertoires in cytomegalovirus infection. Study in general: Carrying CMV and the relevant HLA type showed in public TCR beta signatures.

Notes on the study in general: Pooled public TCR beta family frequency picked out CMV carriers with the relevant HLA. CMV-specific HLA-C-restricted TCR beta clonotypes dominated the ex vivo response.

The CDR3 is made up of 14 amino acids. V was pared by 6 bases and J by 5 bases, with 16 bases between. CDR1 is MNHEY and CDR2 is SMNVEV in the germline V gene (reference sequence). TCRdb analysed the reads with MiXCR anew, one entry per CDR3 protein. This table has 500,000 to 600,000 distinct CDR3 sequences, 16% appearing once. J is TRBJ1-1 and V is TRBV27, with a tentative D call TRBD1 (6 bases). This clonotype originated in a human donor in good health (CMV status not recorded). Some clones in this sample may be carry-over from other donors' samples. The specimen was CD8+ T cells from PBMCs. The DNA for the CDR3 is TGTGCCAGCAGGGACAGACGAACGAAGACTGAAGCTTTCTTT. Protein sequence: CASRDRRTKTEAFF.